The next 3 T cell receptor beta chains were all read from a single sample in a study of blood T cell repertoires in COVID-19. TCRdb's table, derived via immunoSEQ multiplex PCR, lists solely in-frame clones and lacks some. The sample records approximately 150,000 clones, around 74% being singletons. The sample consisted of peripheral blood. The receptors were sampled from an older woman with COVID-19, enrolled during active disease.

The chain uses TRBV5-4 and TRBJ1-2, with a weak D call TRBD1 (5 bases). V gave up 7 bases and J gave up 4 bases, with 14 bases separating them. The CDR3 is made up of 13 amino acids. Looked up from germline, CDR1 is SGHNT and CDR2 is YYREEE (reference sequence). The CDR3 loop reads CASGSQAGYGYTF. Written as DNA, the CDR3 is TGTGCCAGCGGTTCACAGGCAGGCTATGGCTACACCTTC.

V gene TRBV6-5 combines with J gene TRBJ2-7; no clear D gene. CDR3 size: 15 residues. V dropped 7 bases and J dropped 2 bases, with 18 bases sitting between them. CDR1 and CDR2 from the germline V gene are MNHEY and SVGAGI. CDR3 nucleotide sequence: TGTGCCAGCACCTTAGCTTCCCCCCCGGCCTACGAGCAGTACTTC. This codes for CASTLASPPAYEQYF.

This chain links TRBV3-1 (or the pseudogene TRBV3-2) with TRBJ2-5, with 10 bases aligning to TRBD2. V shed 5 bases, J shed 4 bases, and the junction held 10 bases outside the gene matches. This CDR3 is 16 amino acids long. Per germline, CDR1 LGHDT and CDR2 YNNKEL (reference sequence). The CDR3 protein is CASSSLLAGAGETQYF. CDR3 nucleotides: TGTGCCAGCAGCTCCCTGCTAGCGGGGGCAGGAGAGACCCAGTACTTC.